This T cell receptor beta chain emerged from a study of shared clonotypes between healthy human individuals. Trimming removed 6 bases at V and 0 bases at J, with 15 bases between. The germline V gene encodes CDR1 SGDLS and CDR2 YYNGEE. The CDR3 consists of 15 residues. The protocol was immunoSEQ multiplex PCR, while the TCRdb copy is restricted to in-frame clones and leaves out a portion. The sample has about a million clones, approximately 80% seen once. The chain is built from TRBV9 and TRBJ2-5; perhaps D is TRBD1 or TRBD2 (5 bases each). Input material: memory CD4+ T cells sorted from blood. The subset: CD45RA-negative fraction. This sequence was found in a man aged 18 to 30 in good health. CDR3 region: CASTVEPGHQETQYF. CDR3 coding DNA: TGTGCCAGCACCGTCGAACCGGGACACCAAGAGACCCAGTACTTC.